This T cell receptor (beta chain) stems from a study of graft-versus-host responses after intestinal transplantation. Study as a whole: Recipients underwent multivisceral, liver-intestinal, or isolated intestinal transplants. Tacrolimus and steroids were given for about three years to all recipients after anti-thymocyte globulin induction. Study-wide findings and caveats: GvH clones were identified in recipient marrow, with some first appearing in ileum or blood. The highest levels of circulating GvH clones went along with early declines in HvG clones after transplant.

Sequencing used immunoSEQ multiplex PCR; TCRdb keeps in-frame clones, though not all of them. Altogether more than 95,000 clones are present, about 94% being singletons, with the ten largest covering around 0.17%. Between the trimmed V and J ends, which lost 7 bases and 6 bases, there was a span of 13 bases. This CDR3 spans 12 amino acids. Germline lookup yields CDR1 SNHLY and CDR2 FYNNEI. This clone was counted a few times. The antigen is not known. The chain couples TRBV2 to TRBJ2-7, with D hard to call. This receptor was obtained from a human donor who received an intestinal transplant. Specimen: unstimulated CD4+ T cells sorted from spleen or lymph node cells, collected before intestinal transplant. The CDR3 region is CASKSDNFEQYF. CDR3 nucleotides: TGTGCCAGCAAGTCAGACAATTTCGAGCAGTACTTC. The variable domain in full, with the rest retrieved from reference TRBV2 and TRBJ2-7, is EPEVTQTPSHQVTQMGQEVILRCVPISNHLYFYWYRQILGQKVEFLVSFYNNEISEKSEIFDDQFSVERPDGSNFTLKIRSTKLEDSAMYFCASKSDNFEQYFGPGTRLTVT.